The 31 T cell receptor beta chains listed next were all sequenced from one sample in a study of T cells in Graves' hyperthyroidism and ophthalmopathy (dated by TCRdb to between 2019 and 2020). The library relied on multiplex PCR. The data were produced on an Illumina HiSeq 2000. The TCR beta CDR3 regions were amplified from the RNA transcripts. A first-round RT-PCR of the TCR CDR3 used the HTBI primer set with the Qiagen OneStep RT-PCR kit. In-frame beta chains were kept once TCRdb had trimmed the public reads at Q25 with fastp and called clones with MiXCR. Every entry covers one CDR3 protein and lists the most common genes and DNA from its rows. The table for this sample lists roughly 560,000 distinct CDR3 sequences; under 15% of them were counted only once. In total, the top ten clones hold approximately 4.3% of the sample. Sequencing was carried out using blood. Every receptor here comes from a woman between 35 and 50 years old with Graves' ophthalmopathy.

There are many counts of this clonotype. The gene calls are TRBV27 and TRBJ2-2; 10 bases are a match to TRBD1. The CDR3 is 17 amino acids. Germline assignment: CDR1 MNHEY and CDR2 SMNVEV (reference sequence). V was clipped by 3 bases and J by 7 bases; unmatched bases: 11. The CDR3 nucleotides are TGTGCCAGCAGTTTTGTGGCTAAGACAGGGGGCCTCGGGGAGCTGTTTTTT. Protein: CASSFVAKTGGLGELFF.

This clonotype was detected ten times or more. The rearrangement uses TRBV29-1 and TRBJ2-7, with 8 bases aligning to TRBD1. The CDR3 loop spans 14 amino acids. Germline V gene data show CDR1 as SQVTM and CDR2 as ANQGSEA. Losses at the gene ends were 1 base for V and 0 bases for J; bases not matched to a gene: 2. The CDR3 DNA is TGCAGCGTTGAAGGGACAGGGAACTCCTACGAGCAGTACTTC. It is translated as CSVEGTGNSYEQYF.

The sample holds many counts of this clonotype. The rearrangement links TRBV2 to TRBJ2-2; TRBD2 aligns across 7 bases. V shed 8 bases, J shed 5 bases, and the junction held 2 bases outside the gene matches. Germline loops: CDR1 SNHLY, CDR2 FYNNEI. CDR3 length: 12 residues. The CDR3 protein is CASGRGTGELFF. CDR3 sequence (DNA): TGTGCCAGCGGGAGGGGTACCGGGGAGCTGTTTTTT.

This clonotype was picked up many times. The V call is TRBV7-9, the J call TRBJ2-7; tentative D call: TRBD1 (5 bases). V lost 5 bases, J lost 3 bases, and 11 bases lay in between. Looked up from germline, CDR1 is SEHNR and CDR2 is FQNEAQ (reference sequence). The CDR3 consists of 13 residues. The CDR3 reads CASSPIDSYEQYF. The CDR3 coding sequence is TGTGCCAGCAGCCCTATCGACAGCTACGAGCAGTACTTC.

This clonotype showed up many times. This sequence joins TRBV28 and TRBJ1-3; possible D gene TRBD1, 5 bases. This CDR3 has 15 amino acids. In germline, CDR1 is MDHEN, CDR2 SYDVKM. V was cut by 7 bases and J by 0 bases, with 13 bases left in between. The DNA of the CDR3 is TGTGCCAGCACCCCGACAGATCCCTCTGGAAACACCATATATTTT. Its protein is CASTPTDPSGNTIYF.

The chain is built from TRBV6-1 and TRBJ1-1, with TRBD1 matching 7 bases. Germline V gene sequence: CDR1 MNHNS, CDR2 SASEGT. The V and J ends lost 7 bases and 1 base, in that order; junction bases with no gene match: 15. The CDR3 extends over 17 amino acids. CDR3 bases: TGTGCCAGCAACGAAAACCGACAGGGTCGGGGGAACACTGAAGCTTTCTTT. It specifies CASNENRQGRGNTEAFF.

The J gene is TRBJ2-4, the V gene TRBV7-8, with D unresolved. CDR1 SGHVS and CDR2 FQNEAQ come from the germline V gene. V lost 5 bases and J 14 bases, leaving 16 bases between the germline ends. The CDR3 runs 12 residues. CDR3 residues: CASSQENLREYF. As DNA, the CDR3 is TGTGCCAGCAGCCAAGAAAACCTCCGGGAGTACTTC.

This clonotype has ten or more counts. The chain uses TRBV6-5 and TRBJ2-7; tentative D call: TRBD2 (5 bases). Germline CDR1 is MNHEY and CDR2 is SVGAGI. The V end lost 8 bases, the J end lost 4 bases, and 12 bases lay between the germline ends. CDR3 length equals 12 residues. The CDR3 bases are TGTGCCAGCCTCGGGGTTGATTACGAGCAGTACTTC. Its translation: CASLGVDYEQYF.

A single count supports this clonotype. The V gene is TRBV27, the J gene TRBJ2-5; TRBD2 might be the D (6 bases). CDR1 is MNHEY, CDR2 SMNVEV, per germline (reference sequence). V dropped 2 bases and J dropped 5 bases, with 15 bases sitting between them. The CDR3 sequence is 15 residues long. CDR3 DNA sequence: TGTGCCAGCAGTTTAATCGCGGGGCCATTGGAGACCCAGTACTTC. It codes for CASSLIAGPLETQYF.

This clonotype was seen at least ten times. This CDR3 is CASSLDLETQYF. The CDR3 coding sequence is TGTGCCAGCAGCTTAGATCTTGAGACCCAGTACTTC. V is TRBV11-2 and J is TRBJ2-5; unclear D gene. The CDR3 is 12 residues long. V shed 0 bases and J shed 5 bases, with 4 bases lying between them. Germline loops: CDR1 SGHAT, CDR2 FQNNGV.

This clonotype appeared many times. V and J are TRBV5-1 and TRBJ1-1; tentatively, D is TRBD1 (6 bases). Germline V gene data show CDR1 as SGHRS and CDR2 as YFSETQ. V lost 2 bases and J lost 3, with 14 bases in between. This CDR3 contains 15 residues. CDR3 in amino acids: CASSFVTGTDTEAFF. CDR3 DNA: TGCGCCAGCAGCTTCGTCACAGGGACGGACACTGAAGCTTTCTTT.

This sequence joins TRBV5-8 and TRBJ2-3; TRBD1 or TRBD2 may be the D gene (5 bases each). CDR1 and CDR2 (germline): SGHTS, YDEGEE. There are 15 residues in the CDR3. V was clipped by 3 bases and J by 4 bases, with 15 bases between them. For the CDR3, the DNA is TGTGCCAGCAGCTCGCTAGATCAGGGAGCAGATACGCAGTATTTT. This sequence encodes CASSSLDQGADTQYF.

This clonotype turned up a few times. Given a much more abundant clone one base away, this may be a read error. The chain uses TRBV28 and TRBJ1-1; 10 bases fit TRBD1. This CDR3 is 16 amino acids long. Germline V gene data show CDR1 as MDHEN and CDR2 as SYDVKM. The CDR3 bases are TGTGCCAACCCGGCCGCGTTGGGACAGGGGCTTACTGGAGCTTTCTTT. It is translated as CANPAALGQGLTGAFF. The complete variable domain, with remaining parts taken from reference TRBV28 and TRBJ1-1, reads DVKVTQSSRYLVKRTGEKVFLECVQDMDHENMFWYRQDPGLGLRLIYFSYDVKMKEKGDIPEGYSVSREKKERFSLILESASTNQTSMYLCANPAALGQGLTGAFFGQGTRLTVV.

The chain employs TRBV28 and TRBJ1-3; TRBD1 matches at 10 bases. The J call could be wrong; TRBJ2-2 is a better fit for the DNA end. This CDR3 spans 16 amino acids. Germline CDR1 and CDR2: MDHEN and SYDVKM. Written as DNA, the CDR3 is TGTGCCAGCACCCGACGCGACAGGGGGCGCTCCGGGGAGCTGTTTTTT. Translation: CASTRRDRGRSGELFF.

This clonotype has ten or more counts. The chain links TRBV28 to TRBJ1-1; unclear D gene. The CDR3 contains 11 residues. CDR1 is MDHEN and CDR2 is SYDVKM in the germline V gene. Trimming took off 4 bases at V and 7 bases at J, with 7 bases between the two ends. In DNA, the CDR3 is TGTGCCAGCAGTTCCGAGGTTGAAGCTTTCTTT. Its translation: CASSSEVEAFF.

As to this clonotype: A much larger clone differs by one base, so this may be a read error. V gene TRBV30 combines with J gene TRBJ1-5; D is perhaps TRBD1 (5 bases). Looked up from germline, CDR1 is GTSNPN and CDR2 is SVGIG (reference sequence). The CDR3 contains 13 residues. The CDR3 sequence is CVWSDSLSEPQHF. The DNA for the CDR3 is TGTGTCTGGAGTGACAGCCTTTCGGAGCCCCAGCATTTT.

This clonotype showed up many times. CDR3 bases: TGTGCCAGCAGTTTGGGGGCAGCCAACACCGGGGAGCTGTTTTTT. It yields the protein CASSLGAANTGELFF. The V gene is TRBV12-3 or TRBV12-4, the J gene TRBJ2-2; D may be TRBD1 (6 bases). The CDR3 spans 15 residues. V lost 3 bases, J lost 2 bases, and 10 bases lay in between.

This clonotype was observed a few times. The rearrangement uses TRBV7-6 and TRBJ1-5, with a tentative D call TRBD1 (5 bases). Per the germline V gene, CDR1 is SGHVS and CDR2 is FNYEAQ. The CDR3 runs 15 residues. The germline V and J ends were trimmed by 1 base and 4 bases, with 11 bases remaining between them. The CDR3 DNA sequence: TGTGCCAGCAGCTTAGGGGGCCACCCTAATCAGCCCCAGCATTTT. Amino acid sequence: CASSLGGHPNQPQHF.

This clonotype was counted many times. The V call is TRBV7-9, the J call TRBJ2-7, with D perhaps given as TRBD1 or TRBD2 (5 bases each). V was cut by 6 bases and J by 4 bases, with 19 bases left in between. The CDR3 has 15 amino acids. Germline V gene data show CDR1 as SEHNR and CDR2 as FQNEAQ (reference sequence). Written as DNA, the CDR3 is TGTGCCAGCAGTTCCGGGACCACTATATCTTACGAGCAGTACTTC. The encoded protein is CASSSGTTISYEQYF.

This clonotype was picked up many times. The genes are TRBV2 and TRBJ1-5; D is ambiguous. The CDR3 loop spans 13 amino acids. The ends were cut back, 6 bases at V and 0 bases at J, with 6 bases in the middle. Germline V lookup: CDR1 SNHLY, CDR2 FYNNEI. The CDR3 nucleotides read TGTGCCAGCAGCGCAGATAGCAATCAGCCCCAGCATTTT. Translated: CASSADSNQPQHF.

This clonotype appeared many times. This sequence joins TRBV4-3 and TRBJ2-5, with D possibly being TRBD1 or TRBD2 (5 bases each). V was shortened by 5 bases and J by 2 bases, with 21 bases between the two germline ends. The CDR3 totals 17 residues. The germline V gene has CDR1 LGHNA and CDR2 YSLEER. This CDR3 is CASSEATGTAEQETQYF. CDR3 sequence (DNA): TGCGCCAGCAGCGAAGCAACCGGGACGGCCGAACAAGAGACCCAGTACTTC.

The DNA for the CDR3 is TGTGCCAGCAGCCAAGCGGGACTAGCGTACGAGCAGTACTTC. Protein: CASSQAGLAYEQYF. This sequence joins TRBV3-1 and TRBJ2-7, with TRBD2 matching 10 bases. V was clipped by 1 base and J by 4 bases; unmatched bases: 1. Germline values: CDR1 LGHDT, CDR2 YNNKEL (reference sequence). The CDR3 loop spans 14 amino acids.

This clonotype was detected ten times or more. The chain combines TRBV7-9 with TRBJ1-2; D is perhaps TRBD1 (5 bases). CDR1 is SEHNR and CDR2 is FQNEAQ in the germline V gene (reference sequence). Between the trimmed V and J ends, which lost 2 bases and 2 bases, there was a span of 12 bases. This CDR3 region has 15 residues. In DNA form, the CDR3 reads TGTGCCAGCAGCTTACCCGTGGGGCAAAACTATGGCTACACCTTC. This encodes CASSLPVGQNYGYTF.

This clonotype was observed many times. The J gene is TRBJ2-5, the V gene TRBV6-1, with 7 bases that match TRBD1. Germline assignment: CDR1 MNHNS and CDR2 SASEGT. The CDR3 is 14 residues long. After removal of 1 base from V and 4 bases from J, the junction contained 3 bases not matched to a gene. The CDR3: CASSEGQGLETQYF. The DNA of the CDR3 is TGTGCCAGCAGTGAAGGACAGGGTTTAGAGACCCAGTACTTC.

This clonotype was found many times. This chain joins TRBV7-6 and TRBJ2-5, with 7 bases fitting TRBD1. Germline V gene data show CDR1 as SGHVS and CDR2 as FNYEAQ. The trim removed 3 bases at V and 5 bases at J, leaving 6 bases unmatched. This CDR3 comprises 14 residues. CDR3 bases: TGTGCCAGCAGCTTGGGGACAGTGGCTGAGACCCAGTACTTC. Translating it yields CASSLGTVAETQYF. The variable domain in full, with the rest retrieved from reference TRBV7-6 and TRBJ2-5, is GAGVSQSPRYKVTKRGQDVALRCDPISGHVSLYWYRQALGQGPEFLTYFNYEAQQDKSGLPNDRFSAERPEGSISTLTIQRTEQRDSAMYRCASSLGTVAETQYFGPGTRLLVL.

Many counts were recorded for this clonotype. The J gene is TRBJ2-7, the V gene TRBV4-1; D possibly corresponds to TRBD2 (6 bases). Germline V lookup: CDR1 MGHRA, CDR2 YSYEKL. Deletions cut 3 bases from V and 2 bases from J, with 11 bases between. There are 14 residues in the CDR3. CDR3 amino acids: CASSHPGSTYEQYF. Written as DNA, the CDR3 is TGCGCCAGCAGCCACCCCGGGAGTACCTACGAGCAGTACTTC.

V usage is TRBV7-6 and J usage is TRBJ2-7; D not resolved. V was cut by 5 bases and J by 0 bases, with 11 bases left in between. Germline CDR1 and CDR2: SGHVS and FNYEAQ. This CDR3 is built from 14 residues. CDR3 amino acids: CASSPDGPSYEQYF. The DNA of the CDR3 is TGTGCCAGCAGCCCGGACGGACCCTCCTACGAGCAGTACTTC. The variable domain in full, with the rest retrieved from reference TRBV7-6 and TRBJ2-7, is GAGVSQSPRYKVTKRGQDVALRCDPISGHVSLYWYRQALGQGPEFLTYFNYEAQQDKSGLPNDRFSAERPEGSISTLTIQRTEQRDSAMYRCASSPDGPSYEQYFGPGTRLTVT.

For the CDR3, the DNA is TGCAGTGCTAGGATCCCGGGACATCGCGGGATGGGCGAGCAGTACTTC. The encoded protein is CSARIPGHRGMGEQYF. The chain joins TRBV20-1 to TRBJ2-7; the D call may be TRBD1 or TRBD2 (6 bases each). Germline CDR1 is DFQATT and CDR2 is SNEGSKA (reference sequence). V was trimmed by 3 bases and J by 6 bases, leaving 24 bases between them. This CDR3 contains 16 residues.

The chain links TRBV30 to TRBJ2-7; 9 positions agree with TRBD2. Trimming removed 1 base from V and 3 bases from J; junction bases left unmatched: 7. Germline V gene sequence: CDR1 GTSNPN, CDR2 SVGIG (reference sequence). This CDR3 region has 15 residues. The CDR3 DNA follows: TGTGCCTGGAGTGGTACCGCGGGAGGGCTCTACGAGCAGTACTTC. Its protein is CAWSGTAGGLYEQYF.

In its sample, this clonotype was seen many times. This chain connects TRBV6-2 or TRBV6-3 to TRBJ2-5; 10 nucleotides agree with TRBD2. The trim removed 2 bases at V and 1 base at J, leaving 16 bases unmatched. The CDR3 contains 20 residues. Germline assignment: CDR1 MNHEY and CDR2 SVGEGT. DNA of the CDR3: TGTGCCAGCAGTTACCTCAGGACTAGCGGAGACTCCGCCCCCCAAGAGACCCAGTACTTC. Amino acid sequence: CASSYLRTSGDSAPQETQYF.

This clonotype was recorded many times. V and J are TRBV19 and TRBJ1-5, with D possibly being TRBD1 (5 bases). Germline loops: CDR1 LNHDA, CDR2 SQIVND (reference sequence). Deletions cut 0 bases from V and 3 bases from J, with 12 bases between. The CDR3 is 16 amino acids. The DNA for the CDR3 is TGTGCCAGTAGTATAGAGGCGGGACTGGACAATCAGCCCCAGCATTTT. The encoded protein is CASSIEAGLDNQPQHF.